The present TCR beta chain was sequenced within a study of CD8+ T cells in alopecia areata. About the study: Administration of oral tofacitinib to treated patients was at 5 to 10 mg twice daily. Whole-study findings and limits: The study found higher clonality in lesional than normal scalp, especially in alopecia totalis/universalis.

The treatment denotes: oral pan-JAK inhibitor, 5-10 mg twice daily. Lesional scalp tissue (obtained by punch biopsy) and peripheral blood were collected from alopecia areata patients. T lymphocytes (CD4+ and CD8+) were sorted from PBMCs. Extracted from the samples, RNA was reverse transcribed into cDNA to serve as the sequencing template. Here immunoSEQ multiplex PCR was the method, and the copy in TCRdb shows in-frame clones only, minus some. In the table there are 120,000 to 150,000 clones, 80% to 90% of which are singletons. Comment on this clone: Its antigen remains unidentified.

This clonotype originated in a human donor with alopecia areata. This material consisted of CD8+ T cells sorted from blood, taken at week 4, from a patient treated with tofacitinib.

DNA of the CDR3: TGTGCCAGTAGTGCAGCCTTCGGGGGGCTCTACTACGAGCAGTACTTC. Translation: CASSAAFGGLYYEQYF. V gene TRBV19 combines with J gene TRBJ2-7; possible D gene TRBD2, 7 bases. The CDR3 consists of 16 residues. Trimming pared 5 bases from V and 3 bases from J, leaving 20 bases between. Per germline, CDR1 LNHDA and CDR2 SQIVND (reference sequence).